Below, 2 T cell receptor beta chains from the same sample are listed, as sequenced in a study of blood T cell repertoires in COVID-19. Sequencing used immunoSEQ multiplex PCR; TCRdb keeps in-frame clones, though not all of them. The table includes about 100,000 clones, 80% to 95% detected once. The specimen sequenced was peripheral blood. The receptors were sampled from a man in his fifties or sixties with active COVID-19.

In nucleotides, the CDR3 is TGTGCCAGCAGCGTTGCCGGCGGGAACACTGAAGCTTTCTTT. This translates into CASSVAGGNTEAFF. V is TRBV2 and J is TRBJ1-1; D is unresolved. V lost 6 bases and J lost 1, with 12 bases in between. CDR1 and CDR2 (germline): SNHLY, FYNNEI. The CDR3 extends over 14 amino acids.

The rearrangement joins TRBV4-2 to TRBJ2-3; 8 bases align to TRBD1. Trimming at V came to 3 bases and at J to 2 bases, leaving 10 bases not matched to a gene. Germline lookup yields CDR1 LGHNA and CDR2 YNFKEQ. There are 17 residues in the CDR3. CDR3 sequence: CASSQSPTGVDTDTQYF. Written as DNA, the CDR3 is TGTGCCAGCAGCCAGTCCCCGACAGGGGTTGACACAGATACGCAGTATTTT.